This is a list of T cell receptor beta chains from one sample in a study of high-grade serous ovarian cancer treatment subgroups. Assay: immunoSEQ multiplex PCR; the TCRdb copy retains only in-frame clones and omits some. This table has about 10,000 clones, roughly four fifths appearing once. Sequenced input: tumor tissue. The receptors here all came from a human donor with high-grade serous ovarian cancer. CDR3s include the opening cysteine and the closing phenylalanine or tryptophan. The order of the fields is J gene, V gene, CDR3 protein.

J: TRBJ2-3
V: TRBV6-4
CDR3: CASSASGTDTQYF

J: TRBJ1-5
V: TRBV9
CDR3: CASSASGSSNQPQHF

J: TRBJ1-2
V: TRBV6-5
CDR3: CASRGDYGYTF

J: TRBJ1-3
V: TRBV7-8
CDR3: CASSLTAFSGNTIYF

J: TRBJ2-5
V: TRBV9
CDR3: CASSVGPLGETQYF

J: TRBJ2-2
V: TRBV19
CDR3: CASSPKGRTAEGELFF

J: TRBJ1-3
V: TRBV10-3
CDR3: CAINAQGSGNTIYF

J: TRBJ1-2
V: TRBV2
CDR3: CASTYQTGGVHGYTF

J: TRBJ2-7
V: TRBV5-1
CDR3: CASSFGTEGEQYF

J: TRBJ2-1
V: TRBV15
CDR3: CATSRDYEQFF

J: TRBJ2-1
V: TRBV7-8
CDR3: CASSPRTSGTFF

J: TRBJ2-3
V: TRBV19
CDR3: CASSGGGPSASTDTQYF

J: TRBJ2-7
V: TRBV6-6
CDR3: CASSYSGQLTDEQYF

J: TRBJ2-3
V: TRBV25-1
CDR3: CASSEYRGDTDTQYF

J: TRBJ1-4
V: TRBV27
CDR3: CASSRQGTNEKLFF

J: TRBJ2-4
V: TRBV7-9
CDR3: CASSFETGLAKNIQYF

J: TRBJ1-1
V: TRBV19
CDR3: CASSITNTEAFF

J: TRBJ2-3
V: TRBV5-6
CDR3: CASSLWGHDTQYF

J: TRBJ1-2
V: TRBV9
CDR3: CASSGLPYGYTF

J: TRBJ2-1
V: TRBV2
CDR3: CASSGPAPYNEQFF

J: TRBJ2-7
V: TRBV11-2
CDR3: CASSFEGALNEQYF

J: TRBJ1-1
V: TRBV7-9
CDR3: CASRGRGNTEAFF

J: TRBJ2-5
V: TRBV11-2
CDR3: CASSYRGETQYF

J: TRBJ2-5
V: TRBV7-3
CDR3: CASSLSGLEGETQYF

J: TRBJ2-5
V: TRBV6-5
CDR3: CASSGQGQAETQYF

J: TRBJ2-7
V: TRBV27
CDR3: CASSGAGARSYEQYF

J: TRBJ2-5
V: TRBV11-3
CDR3: CASSLGRTSGRAGQETQYF

J: TRBJ1-1
V: TRBV6-5
CDR3: CASILNAGGTEAFF

J: TRBJ1-1
V: TRBV5-1
CDR3: CASSLRPADTEAFF

J: TRBJ2-5
V: TRBV2
CDR3: CASTLAGGPETQYF

J: TRBJ2-7
V: TRBV5-4
CDR3: CASSPDPGLAGVGSYEQYF

J: TRBJ1-2
V: TRBV4-2
CDR3: CASSHRDDPGYTF

J: TRBJ2-7
V: TRBV14
CDR3: CASSSETSWYEQYF

J: TRBJ1-1
V: TRBV14
CDR3: CASSQAGMNTEAFF

J: TRBJ2-5
V: TRBV19
CDR3: CASSIEREGTQYF

J: TRBJ1-2
V: TRBV4-1
CDR3: CASSPEPGQGWSGYTF

J: TRBJ2-1
V: TRBV6-1
CDR3: CASSELAGGGWNEQFF

J: TRBJ2-7
V: TRBV7-8
CDR3: CASSPRSGTGITYEQYF

J: TRBJ1-6
V: TRBV5-6
CDR3: CASSYLTKGPNSPLHF

J: TRBJ1-3
V: TRBV28
CDR3: CASSSQRHLGNTIYF

J: TRBJ2-1
V: TRBV2
CDR3: CASSEARTGNEQFF

J: TRBJ2-7
V: TRBV5-1
CDR3: CASSLEAFSYEQYF

J: TRBJ1-6
V: TRBV6-6
CDR3: CASSSGQGYSPLHF

J: TRBJ1-4
V: TRBV7-2
CDR3: CASSANVGKLFF

J: TRBJ1-5
V: TRBV28
CDR3: CASSQPYRGPQPQHF

J: TRBJ2-7
V: TRBV7-6
CDR3: CASSLELAYEQYF

J: TRBJ2-3
V: TRBV2
CDR3: CASSELRRDQAQYF

J: TRBJ2-1
V: TRBV6-1
CDR3: CASRKYNEQFF

J: TRBJ2-5
V: TRBV28
CDR3: CASTPTGLETQYF

J: TRBJ1-4
V: TRBV10-1
CDR3: CASSRSLGEKLFF

J: TRBJ2-1
V: TRBV5-1
CDR3: CASSLAGTAPYNEQFF

J: TRBJ1-5
V: TRBV6-6
CDR3: CASKPEIRGAQHF

J: TRBJ2-1
V: TRBV28
CDR3: CASSGTIYNEQFF

J: TRBJ2-2
V: TRBV6-6
CDR3: CASGTANTGELFF

J: TRBJ2-2
V: TRBV4-1
CDR3: CASSQDYSGPTGELFF